Shown below are 25 T cell receptor beta chains from a single sample sequenced in a study of T cell responses to AZD1222 COVID-19 vaccine. TCRdb's table, derived via immunoSEQ multiplex PCR, lists solely in-frame clones and lacks some. Here the sample spans roughly 93,000 clones, just under 90% being singletons. Sequencing was performed on peripheral blood, taken on day 0 of MenACWY control vaccination. All receptors derive from an adult in good health.

The chain recombines TRBV19 with TRBJ1-2, with 8 positions matching TRBD1. With 9 bases clipped from V and 5 bases from J, the junction kept 8 bases outside the gene matches. CDR1 is LNHDA and CDR2 is SQIVND in the germline V gene (reference sequence). CDR3 length equals 13 residues. The CDR3, as DNA: TGTGCCAGCGGACCAGGGGGCGTTTATGGCTACACCTTC. Translating gives CASGPGGVYGYTF.

The rearrangement links TRBV18 to TRBJ1-1, with 7 nucleotides matching TRBD1. V shed 3 bases, J shed 0 bases, and the junction held 7 bases outside the gene matches. The CDR3 contains 16 residues. The germline gives CDR1 KGHSH, CDR2 LQKENI. CDR3 in DNA: TGTGCCAGCTCACCCTCGGACAGGCGGGTGAACACTGAAGCTTTCTTT. Amino acids: CASSPSDRRVNTEAFF.

The chain is built from TRBV27 and TRBJ2-7; the D is unclear. From germline, CDR1 is MNHEY and CDR2 SMNVEV (reference sequence). Between the trimmed V and J ends, which lost 6 bases and 3 bases, there was a span of 21 bases. The CDR3 has 16 residues. This chain's CDR3 is CASSPESRFPLYEQYF. CDR3 nucleotides: TGTGCCAGCAGCCCCGAGTCGAGGTTCCCCCTCTACGAGCAGTACTTC.

This clone was seen a few times. The chain combines TRBV7-9 with TRBJ2-1, with D unclear. From germline, CDR1 is SEHNR and CDR2 FQNEAQ (reference sequence). The V and J ends lost 5 bases and 1 base respectively, with 12 bases between them. The length of the CDR3 is 15 residues. CDR3 in amino acids: CASSAPWGSYNEQFF. The CDR3 nucleotides read TGTGCCAGCAGCGCGCCGTGGGGTTCCTACAATGAGCAGTTCTTC.

This clone was counted once. This chain connects TRBV7-9 to TRBJ2-1; 11 nucleotides match TRBD2. J gave up 6 bases and V 4 bases, and 8 bases lay outside the gene matches. Germline CDR1 and CDR2: SEHNR and FQNEAQ (reference sequence). The CDR3 sequence is 16 residues long. The CDR3 is CASSSWLAGGFNEQFF. Written as DNA, the CDR3 is TGTGCCAGCAGCTCCTGGCTAGCGGGGGGTTTCAATGAGCAGTTCTTC.

This chain's CDR3 is CASSWSNTYLGGTEAFF. The CDR3 DNA sequence: TGTGCCAGCAGCTGGTCAAATACCTATCTTGGGGGCACTGAAGCTTTCTTT. This chain links TRBV5-5 with TRBJ1-1; possible D gene TRBD1, 5 bases. The CDR3 spans 17 residues. CDR1 and CDR2 from the germline V gene are SGHKS and YYEKEE (reference sequence). V lost 3 bases, J lost 4 bases, and 22 bases lay in between.

The chain is built from TRBV28 and TRBJ2-7, with D possibly matching TRBD2 (7 bases). Germline V gene sequence: CDR1 MDHEN, CDR2 SYDVKM. The CDR3 spans 13 residues. V was shortened by 8 bases and J by 0 bases, with 11 bases between the two germline ends. CDR3 residues: CASGGGGSYEQYF. The CDR3 DNA follows: TGTGCCAGCGGGGGAGGGGGCTCCTACGAGCAGTACTTC.

This rearrangement joins TRBV10-3 to TRBJ1-2; D is possibly TRBD1 (6 bases). This CDR3 contains 15 residues. V lost 6 bases and J lost 4, with 18 bases in between. Germline values: CDR1 ENHRY, CDR2 SYGVKD. CDR3 nucleotide sequence: TGTGCCATCAGCCCCCAGGGGACGGCGGGCTATGGCTACACCTTC. Translated, it gives CAISPQGTAGYGYTF.

The chain couples TRBV6-1 to TRBJ2-7; 10 bases map to TRBD1. CDR3 length: 15 residues. CDR1 is MNHNS and CDR2 is SASEGT in the germline V gene. The V segment lost 0 bases and the J segment 4 bases; nucleotides outside the gene matches: 3. CDR3 sequence: CASSEAGTGVYEQYF. CDR3 bases: TGTGCCAGCAGTGAAGCAGGGACAGGGGTTTACGAGCAGTACTTC.

The J gene is TRBJ1-6, the V gene TRBV19; 7 nucleotides align to TRBD1. The CDR3 is made up of 15 amino acids. V dropped 5 bases and J dropped 7; count of bases not matched to a gene: 8. The germline V gene encodes CDR1 LNHDA and CDR2 SQIVND (reference sequence). CDR3 sequence (DNA): TGTGCCAGTAGTCCCGCCAGACAGGGAAATTCACCCCTCCACTTT. Translation: CASSPARQGNSPLHF.

V is TRBV7-9 and J is TRBJ1-1, with 7 bases that match TRBD1. Per germline, CDR1 SEHNR and CDR2 FQNEAQ (reference sequence). The trim removed 8 bases at V and 5 bases at J, leaving 11 bases unmatched. The CDR3 extends over 14 amino acids. As DNA, the CDR3 is TGTGCCAGCGGACCGGGACAGAGCGTGACTGAAGCTTTCTTT. Residues: CASGPGQSVTEAFF.

The chain combines TRBV19 with TRBJ1-1, with a tentative D call TRBD1 (6 bases). V gave up 4 bases and J gave up 6 bases, with 12 bases separating them. Per the germline V gene, CDR1 is LNHDA and CDR2 is SQIVND (reference sequence). CDR3 length: 13 amino acids. The chain's CDR3 is CASSTHRDAEAFF. CDR3 DNA sequence: TGTGCCAGTAGTACCCACAGGGACGCTGAAGCTTTCTTT.

The chain couples TRBV5-4 to TRBJ1-1; the D is unclear. CDR1 is SGHNT, CDR2 YYREEE, per germline (reference sequence). V gave up 7 bases and J gave up 0 bases, with 7 bases separating them. The CDR3 sequence is 12 residues long. The CDR3 protein is CASRSMNTEAFF. In DNA form, the CDR3 reads TGTGCCAGCCGTTCAATGAACACTGAAGCTTTCTTT.

CDR3 in DNA: TGTGCCAGCAGCACGGGGACTACTCACACAGATACGCAGTATTTT. Its translation: CASSTGTTHTDTQYF. The V and J genes are TRBV7-2 and TRBJ2-3; 7 nucleotides agree with TRBD2. The CDR3 is 15 residues long. Unmatched junction bases numbered 7, after V lost 5 bases and J lost 2 bases. CDR1 is SGHTA, CDR2 FQGNSA, per germline.

The chain employs TRBV19 and TRBJ2-4; 7 nucleotides align to TRBD2. The length of the CDR3 is 13 residues. The germline V gene has CDR1 LNHDA and CDR2 SQIVND (reference sequence). V lost 5 bases and J lost 8; bases outside the gene matches: 6. CDR3: CASSPRGEDIQYF. The CDR3, as DNA: TGTGCCAGTAGTCCTCGGGGGGAGGACATTCAGTACTTC.

This clone was found a few times. The CDR3 reads CASSLGGGNQPQHF. The CDR3 bases are TGTGCCAGCAGCTTGGGGGGGGGCAATCAGCCCCAGCATTTT. The V gene is TRBV11-3, the J gene TRBJ1-5; TRBD1 might be the D (5 bases). CDR3 length: 14 amino acids. The V gene's germline CDR1 is SGHNT and CDR2 YENEEA. The ends were cut back, 3 bases at V and 2 bases at J, with 8 bases in the middle.

The V call is TRBV28, the J call TRBJ2-7, with unresolved D. Germline V gene sequence: CDR1 MDHEN, CDR2 SYDVKM. This CDR3 is built from 11 residues. V dropped 5 bases and J dropped 2 bases, with 4 bases sitting between them. DNA of the CDR3: TGTGCCAGCAGTAGCCCCTACGAGCAGTACTTC. Translated, it gives CASSSPYEQYF.

The gene calls are TRBV19 and TRBJ1-2; 9 nucleotides agree with TRBD1. There are 15 residues in the CDR3. CDR1 is LNHDA, CDR2 SQIVND, per germline (reference sequence). The trim removed 5 bases at V and 9 bases at J, leaving 13 bases unmatched. The CDR3 nucleotides are TGTGCCAGTAGTGGCGAGGGACAGGGACTTTTTAGCTACACCTTC. Translating gives CASSGEGQGLFSYTF.

CDR3 nucleotide sequence: TGTGCCAGCTCACGGACTAGCGGGGGGGCCGGCGGTTACGAGCAGTACTTC. It translates to CASSRTSGGAGGYEQYF. The rearrangement links TRBV18 to TRBJ2-7; 15 nucleotides agree with TRBD2. Germline V CDR1 and CDR2: KGHSH, LQKENI. V shed 4 bases, J shed 4 bases, and the junction held 8 bases outside the gene matches. The CDR3 is 17 residues long.

The rearrangement uses TRBV10-1 and TRBJ1-6; D not resolved. V gave up 6 bases and J gave up 9 bases, with 9 bases separating them. Germline V gene sequence: CDR1 WNHNN, CDR2 SYGVQD (reference sequence). This CDR3 is built from 12 residues. The CDR3 nucleotides are TGCGCCAGCAGGAATCTGATTTCACCCCTCCACTTT. It codes for CASRNLISPLHF.

The chain recombines TRBV9 with TRBJ1-1; D unclear. Trimming stripped 0 bases from V and 1 base from J, with 7 bases between. This CDR3 contains 14 residues. Germline values: CDR1 SGDLS, CDR2 YYNGEE. The CDR3 loop is CASSVVSGNTEAFF. CDR3 nucleotide sequence: TGTGCCAGCAGCGTAGTATCGGGGAACACTGAAGCTTTCTTT.

V usage is TRBV7-9 and J usage is TRBJ2-3; no firm D call. Germline loops: CDR1 SEHNR, CDR2 FQNEAQ (reference sequence). The V end lost 2 bases, the J end lost 6 bases, and 6 bases lay between the germline ends. CDR3 size: 12 residues. Written as DNA, the CDR3 is TGTGCCAGCAGCTTATTGTTCGATACGCAGTATTTT. This codes for CASSLLFDTQYF.

The chain joins TRBV5-8 to TRBJ1-4; 9 bases are a match to TRBD1. V was clipped by 2 bases and J by 10 bases; unmatched bases: 6. The CDR3 totals 14 residues. Germline V CDR1 and CDR2: SGHTS, YDEGEE. In DNA, the CDR3 is TGTGCCAGCAGCTTTGTGACAGGGGGGAGAAAACTGTTTTTT. It is translated as CASSFVTGGRKLFF.

This chain joins TRBV4-1 and TRBJ2-2; maybe TRBD2 (6 bases). The V gene lost 3 bases and the J gene lost 5 bases, with 10 bases spanning the gap. CDR1 and CDR2 from the germline V gene are MGHRA and YSYEKL. There are 14 residues in the CDR3. As DNA, the CDR3 is TGCGCCAGCAGCCATGGGACTTGGACCGGGGAGCTGTTTTTT. Residues: CASSHGTWTGELFF.

The V and J genes are TRBV6-2 or TRBV6-3 and TRBJ1-5; no definite D call. This CDR3 contains 14 residues. Trimming pared 4 bases from V and 2 bases from J, leaving 9 bases between. Germline loops: CDR1 MNHEY, CDR2 SVGEGT. CDR3 DNA sequence: TGTGCCAGCAGTTGGGGTTGGGGCAATCAGCCCCAGCATTTT. It translates to CASSWGWGNQPQHF.